This T cell receptor beta chain was captured by sequencing in a study of spatial heterogeneity in lung cancer. In the study overall: A module score for T cells, taken from matched bulk RNA-seq, correlated strongly with TCR transcript counts in tumor regions. Raw reads showed each unique TCR and UMI combination turning up more than ten times on average. Study observations and caveats: It was found that expanded intratumoral alpha and beta TCR counts tracked tumor mutation counts.

This clonotype was observed a single time. What it binds is not known. Because the library targeted alpha chains, this beta chain is an off-target read whose size means little. The CDR3 loop spans 16 amino acids. Looked up from germline, CDR1 is MNHEY and CDR2 is SVGEGT. V lost 2 bases and J lost 6; bases outside the gene matches: 9. TCRdb independently ran MiXCR on the 5' RACE reads; one entry per CDR3 protein. The table has about 10,000 distinct CDR3 sequences, approximately 53% seen once. Regarding time point: sample taken at primary tumor resection. Sequences were derived from lung tumor tissue, sampled at surgery. The receptor's source is a female donor with early-stage non-small cell lung cancer. The chain combines TRBV6-2 or TRBV6-3 with TRBJ1-2, with 10 bases aligning to TRBD1. In DNA, the CDR3 is TGTGCCAGCAGTTACGGGGGACAGGGGAGAGAGGATGGCTACACCTTC. It codes for CASSYGGQGREDGYTF.